These 5 T cell receptor beta chains were all obtained from the same sample, sequenced in a study of shared clonotypes between healthy human individuals. Here immunoSEQ multiplex PCR was the method, and the copy in TCRdb shows in-frame clones only, minus some. Of about 1 million clones in the sample, more than 65% were seen once. Input material: memory CD4+ T cells sorted from blood. Subset given: CD45RA-negative fraction. The receptors here all came from a man between 18 and 29 years old in good health.

Details on this clone: Other DNA sequences in this sample translate to the same CDR3. The chain's CDR3 is CASSLGLVLNTEAFF. CDR3 nucleotides: TGTGCCAGCAGCTTAGGTTTAGTTTTGAACACTGAAGCTTTCTTT. The chain is built from TRBV7-9 and TRBJ1-1; no firm D call. The CDR3 spans 15 residues. The ends were cut back, 1 base at V and 0 bases at J, with 9 bases in the middle. Germline CDR1 reads SEHNR; CDR2 reads FQNEAQ (reference sequence).

The chain combines TRBV2 with TRBJ1-1; D might be TRBD1 (5 bases). Germline V lookup: CDR1 SNHLY, CDR2 FYNNEI. Trimming cost V 3 bases and J 6 bases, with 8 bases left between them. The CDR3 runs to 12 residues. The DNA for the CDR3 is TGTGCCAGCAGTGAGGGCAGGGCTGAAGCTTTCTTT. Translating it yields CASSEGRAEAFF.

Remarks on this clone: Additional DNA sequences in this sample encode the identical CDR3. The chain has TRBV6-1 and TRBJ1-5, with D uncertain. The V end was cut by 0 bases, the J end by 6 bases, with 6 bases between. Germline assignment: CDR1 MNHNS and CDR2 SASEGT. The CDR3 totals 13 residues. The CDR3 DNA is TGTGCCAGCAGTGAAGCTCTGGGTCAGCCCCAGCATTTT. Its translation is CASSEALGQPQHF.

As to this clone: The sample contains more than one DNA sequence encoding this CDR3. This chain links TRBV7-9 with TRBJ1-1; unclear D gene. The CDR3 spans 13 residues. V lost 0 bases and J lost 5, with 7 bases in between. In germline, CDR1 is SEHNR, CDR2 FQNEAQ (reference sequence). The CDR3 region is CASSLAWGTEAFF. The CDR3 nucleotides read TGTGCCAGCAGCTTAGCGTGGGGAACTGAAGCTTTCTTT.

The chain recombines TRBV18 with TRBJ2-1; TRBD2 might be the D (6 bases). Germline V gene sequence: CDR1 KGHSH, CDR2 LQKENI. V was pared by 3 bases and J by 2 bases, with 11 bases between. CDR3 size: 15 residues. The CDR3 coding sequence is TGTGCCAGCTCACCGGTTAGCGGAGCCTACAATGAGCAGTTCTTC. It encodes CASSPVSGAYNEQFF.